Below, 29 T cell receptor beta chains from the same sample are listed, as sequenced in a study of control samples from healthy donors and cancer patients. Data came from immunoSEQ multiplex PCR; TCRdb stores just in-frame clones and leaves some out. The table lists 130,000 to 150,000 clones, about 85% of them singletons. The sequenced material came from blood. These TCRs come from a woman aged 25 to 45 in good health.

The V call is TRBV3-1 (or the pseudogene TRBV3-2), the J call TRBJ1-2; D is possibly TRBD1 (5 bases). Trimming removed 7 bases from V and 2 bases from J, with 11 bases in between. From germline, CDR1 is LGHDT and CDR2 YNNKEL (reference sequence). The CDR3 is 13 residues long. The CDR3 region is CASTRDDNYGYTF. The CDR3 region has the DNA TGTGCCAGCACCCGGGACGACAACTATGGCTACACCTTC.

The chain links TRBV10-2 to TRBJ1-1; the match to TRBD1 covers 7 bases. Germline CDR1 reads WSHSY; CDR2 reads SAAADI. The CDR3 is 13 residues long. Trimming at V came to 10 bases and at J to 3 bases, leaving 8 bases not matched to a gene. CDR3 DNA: TGCGCCACCAACAGGGGTTGGGACACTGAAGCTTTCTTT. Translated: CATNRGWDTEAFF.

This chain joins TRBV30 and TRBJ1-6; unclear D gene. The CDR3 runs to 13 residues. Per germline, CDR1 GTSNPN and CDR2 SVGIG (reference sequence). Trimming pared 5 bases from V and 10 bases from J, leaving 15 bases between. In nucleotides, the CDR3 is TGTGCCTGGCGCCGGGAAAGGAGATCACCCCTCCACTTT. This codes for CAWRRERRSPLHF.

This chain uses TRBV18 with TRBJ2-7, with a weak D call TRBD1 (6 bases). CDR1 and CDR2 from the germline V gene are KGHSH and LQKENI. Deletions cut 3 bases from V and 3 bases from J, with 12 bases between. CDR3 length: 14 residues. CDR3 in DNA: TGTGCCAGCTCACCGAAAACAGGGAGCTACGAGCAGTACTTC. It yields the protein CASSPKTGSYEQYF. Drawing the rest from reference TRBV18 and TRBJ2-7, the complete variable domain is NAGVMQNPRHLVRRRGQEARLRCSPMKGHSHVYWYRQLPEEGLKFMVYLQKENIIDESGMPKERFSAEFPKEGPSILRIQQVVRGDSAAYFCASSPKTGSYEQYFGPGTRLTVT.

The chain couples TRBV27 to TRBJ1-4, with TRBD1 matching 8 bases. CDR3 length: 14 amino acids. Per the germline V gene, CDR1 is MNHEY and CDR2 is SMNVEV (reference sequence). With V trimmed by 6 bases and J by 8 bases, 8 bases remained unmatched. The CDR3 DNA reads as TGTGCCAGCAGGCCAAGACAGGGGAGCGAAAAACTGTTTTTT. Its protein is CASRPRQGSEKLFF.

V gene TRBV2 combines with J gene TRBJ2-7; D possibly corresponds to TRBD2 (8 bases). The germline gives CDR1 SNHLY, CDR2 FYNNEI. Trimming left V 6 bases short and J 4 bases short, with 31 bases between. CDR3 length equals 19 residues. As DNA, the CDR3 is TGTGCCAGCAGGTTCCGGACAGGTATCGGGCGGGAGGCGTCTTACGAGCAGTACTTC. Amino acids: CASRFRTGIGREASYEQYF.

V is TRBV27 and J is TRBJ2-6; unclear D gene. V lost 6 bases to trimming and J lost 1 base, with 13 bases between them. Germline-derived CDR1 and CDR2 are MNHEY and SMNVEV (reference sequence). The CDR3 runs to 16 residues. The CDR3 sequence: CASRRHGLSGANVLTF. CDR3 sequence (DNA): TGTGCCAGCAGGAGGCACGGATTATCTGGGGCCAACGTCCTGACTTTC.

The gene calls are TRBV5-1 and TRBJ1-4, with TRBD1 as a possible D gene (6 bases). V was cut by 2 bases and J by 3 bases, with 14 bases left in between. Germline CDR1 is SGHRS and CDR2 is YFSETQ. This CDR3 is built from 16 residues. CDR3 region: CASSFREGGANEKLFF. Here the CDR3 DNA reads TGCGCCAGCAGCTTCCGGGAGGGGGGAGCTAATGAAAAACTGTTTTTT.

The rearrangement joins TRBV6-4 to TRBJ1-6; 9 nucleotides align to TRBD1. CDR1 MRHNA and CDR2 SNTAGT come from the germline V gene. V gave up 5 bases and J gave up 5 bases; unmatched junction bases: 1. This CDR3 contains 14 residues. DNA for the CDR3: TGTGCCAGCAGTCGGGACAGGGATAATTCACCCCTCCACTTT. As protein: CASSRDRDNSPLHF.

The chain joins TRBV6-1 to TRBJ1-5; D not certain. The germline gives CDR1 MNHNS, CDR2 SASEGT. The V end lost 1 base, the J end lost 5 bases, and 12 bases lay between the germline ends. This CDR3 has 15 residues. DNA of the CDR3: TGTGCCAGCAGTGAAGGGTACAGCCTACATCAGCCCCAGCATTTT. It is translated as CASSEGYSLHQPQHF.

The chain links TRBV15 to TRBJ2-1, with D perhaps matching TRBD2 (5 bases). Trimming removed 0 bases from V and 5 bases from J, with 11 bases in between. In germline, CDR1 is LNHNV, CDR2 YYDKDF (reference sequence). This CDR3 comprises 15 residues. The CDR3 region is CATSRDQRSHNEQFF. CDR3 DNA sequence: TGTGCCACCAGCAGAGATCAGCGGAGCCACAATGAGCAGTTCTTC.

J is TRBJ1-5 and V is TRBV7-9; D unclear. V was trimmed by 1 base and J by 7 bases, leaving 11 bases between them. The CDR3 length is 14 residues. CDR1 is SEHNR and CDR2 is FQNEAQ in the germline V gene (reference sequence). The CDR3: CASSLERFGQPQHF. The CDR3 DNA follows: TGTGCCAGCAGCTTAGAGAGGTTCGGCCAGCCCCAGCATTTT. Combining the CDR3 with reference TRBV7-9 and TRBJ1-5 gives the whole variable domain DTGVSQNPRHKITKRGQNVTFRCDPISEHNRLYWYRQTLGQGPEFLTYFQNEAQLEKSRLLSDRFSAERPKGSFSTLEIQRTEQGDSAMYLCASSLERFGQPQHFGDGTRLSIL.

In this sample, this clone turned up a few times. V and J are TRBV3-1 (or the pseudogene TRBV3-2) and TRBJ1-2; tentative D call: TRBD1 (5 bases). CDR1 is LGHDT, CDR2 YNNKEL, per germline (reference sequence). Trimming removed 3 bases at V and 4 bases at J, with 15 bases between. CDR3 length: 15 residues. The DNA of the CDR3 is TGTGCCAGCAGCCACGGGGCCTCACCCTCCTATGGCTACACCTTC. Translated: CASSHGASPSYGYTF.

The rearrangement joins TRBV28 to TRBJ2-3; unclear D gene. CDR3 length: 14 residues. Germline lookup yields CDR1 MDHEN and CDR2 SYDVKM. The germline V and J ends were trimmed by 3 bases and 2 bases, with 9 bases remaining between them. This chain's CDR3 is CASSFKRYTDTQYF. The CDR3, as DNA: TGTGCCAGCAGTTTTAAACGCTACACAGATACGCAGTATTTT. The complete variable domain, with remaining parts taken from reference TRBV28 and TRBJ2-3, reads DVKVTQSSRYLVKRTGEKVFLECVQDMDHENMFWYRQDPGLGLRLIYFSYDVKMKEKGDIPEGYSVSREKKERFSLILESASTNQTSMYLCASSFKRYTDTQYFGPGTRLTVL.

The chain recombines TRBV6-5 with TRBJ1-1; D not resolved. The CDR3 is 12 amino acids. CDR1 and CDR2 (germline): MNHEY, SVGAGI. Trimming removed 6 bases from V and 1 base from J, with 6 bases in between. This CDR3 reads CASRTGNTEAFF. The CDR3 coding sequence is TGTGCCAGCAGGACGGGGAACACTGAAGCTTTCTTT.

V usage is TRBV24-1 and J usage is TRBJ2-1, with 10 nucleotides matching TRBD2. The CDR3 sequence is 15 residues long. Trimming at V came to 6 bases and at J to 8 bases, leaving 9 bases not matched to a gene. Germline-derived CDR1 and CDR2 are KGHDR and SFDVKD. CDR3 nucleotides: TGTGCCACCAGTTGGTCTAGCGGGAGTAGTGATGAGCAGTTCTTC. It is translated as CATSWSSGSSDEQFF.

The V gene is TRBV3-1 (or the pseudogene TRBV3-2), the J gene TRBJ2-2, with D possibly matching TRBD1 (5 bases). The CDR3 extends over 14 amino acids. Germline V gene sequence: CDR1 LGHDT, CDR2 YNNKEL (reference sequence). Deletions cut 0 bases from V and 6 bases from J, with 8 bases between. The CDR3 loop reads CASSQDPTAGELFF. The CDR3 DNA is TGTGCCAGCAGCCAAGATCCGACAGCCGGGGAGCTGTTTTTT.

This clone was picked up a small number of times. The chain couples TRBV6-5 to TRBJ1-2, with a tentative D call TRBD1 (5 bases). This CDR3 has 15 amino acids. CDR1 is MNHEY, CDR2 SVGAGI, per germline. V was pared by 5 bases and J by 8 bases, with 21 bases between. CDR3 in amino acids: CASSLTGTGDWGYTF. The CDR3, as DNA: TGTGCCAGCAGTCTCACCGGGACGGGAGATTGGGGCTACACCTTC.

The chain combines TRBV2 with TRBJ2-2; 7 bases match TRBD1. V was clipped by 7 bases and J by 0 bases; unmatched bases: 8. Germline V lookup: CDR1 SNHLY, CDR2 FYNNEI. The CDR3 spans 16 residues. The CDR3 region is CASTATGSANTGELFF. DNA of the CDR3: TGTGCCAGCACGGCGACAGGGTCCGCGAACACCGGGGAGCTGTTTTTT.

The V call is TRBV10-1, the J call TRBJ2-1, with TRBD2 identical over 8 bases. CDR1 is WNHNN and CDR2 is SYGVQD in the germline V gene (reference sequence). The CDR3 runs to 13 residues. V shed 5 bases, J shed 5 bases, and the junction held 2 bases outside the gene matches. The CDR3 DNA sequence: TGCGCCAGCAGTAGCGGGAGAGACAATGAGCAGTTCTTC. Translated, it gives CASSSGRDNEQFF.

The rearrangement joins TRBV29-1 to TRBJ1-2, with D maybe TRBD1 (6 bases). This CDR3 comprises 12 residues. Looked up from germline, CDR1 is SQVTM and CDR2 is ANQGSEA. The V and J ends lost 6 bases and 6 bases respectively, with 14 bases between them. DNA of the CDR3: TGCAGCGTGCAGGGGAATTCCCATGGCTACACCTTC. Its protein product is CSVQGNSHGYTF.

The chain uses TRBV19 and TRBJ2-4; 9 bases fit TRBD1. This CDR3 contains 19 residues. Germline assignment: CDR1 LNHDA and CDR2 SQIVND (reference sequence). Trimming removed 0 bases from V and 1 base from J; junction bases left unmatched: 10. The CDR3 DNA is TGTGCCAGTAGTATAGAATCGGGACAGGGAAAAAATGCCAAAAACATTCAGTACTTC. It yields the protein CASSIESGQGKNAKNIQYF.

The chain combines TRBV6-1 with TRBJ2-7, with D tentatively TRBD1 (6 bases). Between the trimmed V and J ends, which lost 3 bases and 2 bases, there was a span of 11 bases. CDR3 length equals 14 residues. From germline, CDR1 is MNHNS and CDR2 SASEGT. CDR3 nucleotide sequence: TGTGCCAGCAGTGACCTACAGGGTCCCTACGAGCAGTACTTC. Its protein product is CASSDLQGPYEQYF.

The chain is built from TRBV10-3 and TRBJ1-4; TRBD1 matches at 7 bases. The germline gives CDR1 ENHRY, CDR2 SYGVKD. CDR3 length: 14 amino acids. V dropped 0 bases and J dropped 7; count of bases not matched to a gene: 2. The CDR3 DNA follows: TGTGCCATCAGTGAGTCGACAGGGAGTGAAAAACTGTTTTTT. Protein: CAISESTGSEKLFF.

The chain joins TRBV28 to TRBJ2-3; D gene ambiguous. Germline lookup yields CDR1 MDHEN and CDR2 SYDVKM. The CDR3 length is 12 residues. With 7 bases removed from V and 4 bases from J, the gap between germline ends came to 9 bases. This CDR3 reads CASKDPPDTQYF. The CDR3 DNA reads TGTGCCAGCAAAGACCCTCCAGATACGCAGTATTTT.

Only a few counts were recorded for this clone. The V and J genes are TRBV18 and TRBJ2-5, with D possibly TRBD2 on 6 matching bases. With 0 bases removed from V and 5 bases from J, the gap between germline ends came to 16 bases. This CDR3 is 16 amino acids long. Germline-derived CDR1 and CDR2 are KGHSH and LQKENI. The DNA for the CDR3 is TGTGCCAGCTCACCACCGAATAGCGGAGGCGGGGAGACCCAGTACTTC. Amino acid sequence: CASSPPNSGGGETQYF.

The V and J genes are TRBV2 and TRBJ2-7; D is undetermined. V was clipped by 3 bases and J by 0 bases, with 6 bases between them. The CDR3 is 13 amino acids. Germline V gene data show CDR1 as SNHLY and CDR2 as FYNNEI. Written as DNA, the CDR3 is TGTGCCAGCAGTGATGTCAGCTCCTACGAGCAGTACTTC. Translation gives CASSDVSSYEQYF.

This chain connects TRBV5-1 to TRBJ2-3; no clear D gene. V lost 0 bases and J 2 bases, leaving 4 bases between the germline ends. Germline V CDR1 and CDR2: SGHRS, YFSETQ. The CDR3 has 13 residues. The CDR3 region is CASSLEFTDTQYF. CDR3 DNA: TGCGCCAGCAGCTTGGAGTTCACAGATACGCAGTATTTT.

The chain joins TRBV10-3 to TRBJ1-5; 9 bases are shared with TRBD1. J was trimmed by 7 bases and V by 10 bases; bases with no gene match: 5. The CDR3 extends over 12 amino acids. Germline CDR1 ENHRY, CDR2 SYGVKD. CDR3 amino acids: CASRDREQPQHF. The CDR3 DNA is TGTGCCAGCCGGGACAGGGAACAGCCCCAGCATTTT.